This T cell receptor (beta chain) emerged from a study of CD8 T cells in ankylosing spondylitis. Whole-study results and caveats: Matched ankylosing spondylitis synovial fluid reportedly contained a significantly enriched population of disease-linked clones. Several of the motif variants were reported before in synovial fluid and blood from reactive arthritis. One TCR beta motif, made up of roughly 8 highly homologous variants, appeared characteristic of ankylosing spondylitis blood. Disease-associated clonotypes exhibited CD8+ identity and were relatively infrequent in peripheral blood.

This clonotype has ten or more counts. What it binds is unknown. V was pared by 0 bases and J by 10 bases, with 15 bases of the junction left unmatched. CDR1 is DFQATT and CDR2 is SNEGSKA in the germline V gene (reference sequence). This CDR3 is built from 17 residues. TCRdb analysed the 5' RACE reads with MiXCR anew, one entry per CDR3 protein. The top ten hold roughly 2.5% of the sample, which has some 220,000 distinct CDR3 sequences, 10% to 13% seen once. Sequenced: blood, either unsorted or a sorted T cell fraction (not recorded which). The chain employs TRBV20-1 and TRBJ1-6; 7 bases map to TRBD1. The receptor comes from a male donor with ankylosing spondylitis or in good health (not recorded which). CDR3 region: CSARDPQGLVQESPLHF. DNA for the CDR3: TGCAGTGCTAGAGACCCACAGGGGTTGGTCCAAGAATCACCCCTCCACTTT.